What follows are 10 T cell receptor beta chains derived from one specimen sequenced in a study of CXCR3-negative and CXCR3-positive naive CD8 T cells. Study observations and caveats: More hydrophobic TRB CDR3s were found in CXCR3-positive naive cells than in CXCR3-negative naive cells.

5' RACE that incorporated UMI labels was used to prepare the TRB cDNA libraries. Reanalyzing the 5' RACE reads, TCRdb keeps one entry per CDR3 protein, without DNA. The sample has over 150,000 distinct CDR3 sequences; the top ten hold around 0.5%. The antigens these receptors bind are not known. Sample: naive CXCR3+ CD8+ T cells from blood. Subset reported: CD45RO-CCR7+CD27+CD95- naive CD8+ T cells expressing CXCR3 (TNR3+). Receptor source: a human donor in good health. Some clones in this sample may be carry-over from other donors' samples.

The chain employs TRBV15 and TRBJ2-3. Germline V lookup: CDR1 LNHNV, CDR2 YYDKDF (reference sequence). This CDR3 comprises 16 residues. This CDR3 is CATSRDLQASTDTQYF.

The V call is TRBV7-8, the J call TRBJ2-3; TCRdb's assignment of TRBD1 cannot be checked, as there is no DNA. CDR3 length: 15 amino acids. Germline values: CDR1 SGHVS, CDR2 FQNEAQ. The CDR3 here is CASSLGGASTDTQYF.

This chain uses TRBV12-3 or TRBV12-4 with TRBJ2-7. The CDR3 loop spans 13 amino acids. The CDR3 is CASRAGGSYEQYF.

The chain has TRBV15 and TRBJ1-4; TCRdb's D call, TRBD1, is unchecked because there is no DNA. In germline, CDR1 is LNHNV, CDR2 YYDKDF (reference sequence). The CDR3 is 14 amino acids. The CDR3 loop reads CGTSRNRAKEKLFF.

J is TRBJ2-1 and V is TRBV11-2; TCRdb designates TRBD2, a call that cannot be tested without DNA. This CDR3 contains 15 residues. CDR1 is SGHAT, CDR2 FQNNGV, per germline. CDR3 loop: CASSTAGGRSDEQFF.

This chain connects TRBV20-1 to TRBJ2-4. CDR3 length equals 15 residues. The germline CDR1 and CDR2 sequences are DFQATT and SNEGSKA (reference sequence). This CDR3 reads CSARDYLAEQNIQYF.

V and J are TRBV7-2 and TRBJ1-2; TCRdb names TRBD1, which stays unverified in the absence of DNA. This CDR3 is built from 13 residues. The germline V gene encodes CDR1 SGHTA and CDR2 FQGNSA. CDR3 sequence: CAGLTGALYGYTF.

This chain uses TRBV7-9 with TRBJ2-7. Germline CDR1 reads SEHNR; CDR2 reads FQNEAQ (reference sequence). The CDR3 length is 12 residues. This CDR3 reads CASSHMPFEQYF.

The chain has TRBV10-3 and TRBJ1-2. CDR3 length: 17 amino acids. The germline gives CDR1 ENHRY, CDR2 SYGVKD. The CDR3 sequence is CAISEVPGLLTVYGYTF.

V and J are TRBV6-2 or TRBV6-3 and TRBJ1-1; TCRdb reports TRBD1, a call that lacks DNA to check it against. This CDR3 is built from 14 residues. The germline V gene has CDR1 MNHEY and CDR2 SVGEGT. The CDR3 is CASSYPTGNTEAFF.